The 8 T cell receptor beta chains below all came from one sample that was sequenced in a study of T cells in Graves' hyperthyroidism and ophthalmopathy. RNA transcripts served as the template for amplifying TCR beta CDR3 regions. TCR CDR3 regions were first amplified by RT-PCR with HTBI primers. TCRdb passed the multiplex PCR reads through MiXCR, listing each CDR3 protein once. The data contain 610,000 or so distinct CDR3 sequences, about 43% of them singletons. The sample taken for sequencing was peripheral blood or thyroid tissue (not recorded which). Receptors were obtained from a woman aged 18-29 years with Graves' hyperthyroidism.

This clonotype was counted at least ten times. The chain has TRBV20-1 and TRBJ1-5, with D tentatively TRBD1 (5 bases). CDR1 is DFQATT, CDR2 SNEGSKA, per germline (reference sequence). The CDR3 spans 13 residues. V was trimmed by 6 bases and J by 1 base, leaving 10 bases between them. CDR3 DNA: TGCAGTGCCAAGGACACCAGCAATCAGCCCCAGCATTTT. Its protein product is CSAKDTSNQPQHF.

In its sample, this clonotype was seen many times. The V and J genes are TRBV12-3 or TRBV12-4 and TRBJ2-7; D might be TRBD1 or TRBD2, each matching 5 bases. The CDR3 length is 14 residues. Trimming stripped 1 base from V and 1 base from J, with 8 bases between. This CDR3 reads CASSLGGMSYEQYF. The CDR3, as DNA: TGTGCCAGCAGTTTAGGGGGGATGTCCTACGAGCAGTACTTC.

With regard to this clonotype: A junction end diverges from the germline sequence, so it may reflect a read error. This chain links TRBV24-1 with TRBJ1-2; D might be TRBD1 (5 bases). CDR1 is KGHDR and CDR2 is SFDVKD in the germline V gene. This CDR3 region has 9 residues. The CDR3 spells CATSDYQGW. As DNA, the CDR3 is TGTGCCACCAGTGATTATCAGGGATGG.

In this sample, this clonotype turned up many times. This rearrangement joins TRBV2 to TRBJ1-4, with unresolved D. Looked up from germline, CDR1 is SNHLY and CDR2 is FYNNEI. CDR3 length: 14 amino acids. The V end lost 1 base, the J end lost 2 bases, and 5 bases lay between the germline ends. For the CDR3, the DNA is TGTGCCAGCAGTGAAGGTTGGACTAATGAAAAACTGTTTTTT. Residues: CASSEGWTNEKLFF.

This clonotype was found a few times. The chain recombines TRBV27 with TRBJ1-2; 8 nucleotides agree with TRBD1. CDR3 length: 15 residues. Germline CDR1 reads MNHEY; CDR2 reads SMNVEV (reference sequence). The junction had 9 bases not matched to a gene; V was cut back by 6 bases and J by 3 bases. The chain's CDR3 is CASRLATGADYGYTF. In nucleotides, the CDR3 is TGTGCCAGCAGATTGGCGACAGGGGCTGACTATGGCTACACCTTC.

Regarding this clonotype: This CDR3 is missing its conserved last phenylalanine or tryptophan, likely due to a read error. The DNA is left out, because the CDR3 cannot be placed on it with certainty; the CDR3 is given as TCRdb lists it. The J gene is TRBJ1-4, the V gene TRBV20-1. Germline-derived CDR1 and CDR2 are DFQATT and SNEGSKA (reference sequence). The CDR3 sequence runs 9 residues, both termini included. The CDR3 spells CSARETGLA.

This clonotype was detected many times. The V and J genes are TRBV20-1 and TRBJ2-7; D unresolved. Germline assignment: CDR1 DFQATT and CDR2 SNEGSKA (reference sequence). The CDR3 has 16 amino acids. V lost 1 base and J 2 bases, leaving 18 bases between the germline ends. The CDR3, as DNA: TGCAGTGCTAGAGGCGGCAGCCGAGGCGTTCCCTACGAGCAGTACTTC. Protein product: CSARGGSRGVPYEQYF.

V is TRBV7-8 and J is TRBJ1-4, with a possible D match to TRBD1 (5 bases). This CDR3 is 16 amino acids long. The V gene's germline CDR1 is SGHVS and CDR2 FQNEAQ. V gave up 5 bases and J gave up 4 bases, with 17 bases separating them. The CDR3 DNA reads TGTGCCAGCAGCGTTGAAGGGACGGCCATTAATGAAAAACTGTTTTTT. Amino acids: CASSVEGTAINEKLFF.